Listed here are 25 T cell receptor beta chains from one sample, sequenced in a study of human T cells and chemical hapten exposure. In TCRdb, the RACE reads were re-called with MiXCR into one record per CDR3 protein. The table shows about 39,000 distinct CDR3 sequences, with about 12% occurring only once. Time point described: patch test 3, about 24 weeks after DPC sensitization. Documented treatment: therapeutic diphenylcyclopropenone sensitization with weekly scalp DPC. It was unfractionated whole blood from which total RNA was extracted. Sample: whole blood, taken in connection with sensitization to the hapten diphenylcyclopropenone (DPC). These receptors were obtained from a woman aged 40 to 49 with alopecia areata. Some clones in this sample may be carry-over from other donors' samples.

The V gene is TRBV29-1, the J gene TRBJ2-5, with 9 bases fitting TRBD2. Germline-derived CDR1 and CDR2 are SQVTM and ANQGSEA. This CDR3 spans 13 amino acids. Trimming cost V 1 base and J 5 bases; bases outside gene matches: 2. This chain's CDR3 is CSVEGGRAETQYF. Written as DNA, the CDR3 is TGCAGCGTTGAAGGCGGGAGGGCGGAGACCCAGTACTTC.

This clonotype was seen ten or more times. The gene calls are TRBV7-2 and TRBJ2-4; TRBD1 agrees at 8 bases. Per the germline V gene, CDR1 is SGHTA and CDR2 is FQGNSA. The CDR3 runs 14 residues. The trim removed 5 bases at V and 7 bases at J, leaving 7 bases unmatched. The CDR3, as DNA: TGTGCCAGCAGCGTAGGGACAGGAAAGAACATTCAGTACTTC. Protein product: CASSVGTGKNIQYF. The variable domain in full, completed from reference TRBV7-2 and TRBJ2-4, reads GAGVSQSPSNKVTEKGKDVELRCDPISGHTALYWYRQSLGQGLEFLIYFQGNSAPDKSGLPSDRFSAERTGGSVSTLTIQRTQQEDSAVYLCASSVGTGKNIQYFGAGTRLSVL.

The table lists this clonotype with many counts. The V gene is TRBV7-6, the J gene TRBJ2-2, with 7 bases fitting TRBD2. Germline values: CDR1 SGHVS, CDR2 FNYEAQ. This CDR3 has 15 amino acids. Trimming cost V 6 bases and J 3 bases; bases outside gene matches: 7. This chain's CDR3 is CASSVGLADTGELFF. The CDR3 nucleotides are TGTGCCAGCAGTGTGGGGCTAGCGGACACCGGGGAGCTGTTTTTT.

This chain links TRBV7-8 with TRBJ2-1, with TRBD2 identical over 9 bases. The CDR3 has 15 amino acids. V lost 5 bases, J lost 7 bases, and 9 bases stayed unmatched. Per the germline V gene, CDR1 is SGHVS and CDR2 is FQNEAQ. CDR3 protein: CASSRSGGMGNEQFF. For the CDR3, the DNA is TGTGCCAGCAGCCGCAGCGGGGGGATGGGAAATGAGCAGTTCTTC.

A few counts support this clonotype. The genes are TRBV4-1 and TRBJ2-4; perhaps TRBD2 as D (6 bases). Trimming took off 1 base at V and 7 bases at J, with 8 bases between the two ends. The germline CDR1 and CDR2 sequences are MGHRA and YSYEKL. CDR3 length: 13 residues. The CDR3, as DNA: TGCGCCAGCAGCCAAGGAAGCGGGAACATTCAGTACTTC. This translates into CASSQGSGNIQYF.

The rearrangement uses TRBV24-1 and TRBJ2-2, with D tentatively TRBD1 or TRBD2 (5 bases each). V was cut by 10 bases and J by 0 bases, with 20 bases left in between. The CDR3 sequence is 17 residues long. The V gene's germline CDR1 is KGHDR and CDR2 SFDVKD. In DNA, the CDR3 is TGTGCCACAAGAGATATAGGGACGTCAGCGAACACCGGGGAGCTGTTTTTT. The encoded protein is CATRDIGTSANTGELFF.

Only a few counts were recorded for this clonotype. V and J are TRBV4-3 and TRBJ1-2; 9 bases fit TRBD1. CDR1 LGHNA and CDR2 YSLEER come from the germline V gene. The CDR3 is 14 residues long. J was trimmed by 7 bases and V by 0 bases; bases with no gene match: 3. CDR3 sequence reads: CASSQDGTGSGYTF. The DNA for the CDR3 is TGCGCCAGCAGCCAAGATGGGACAGGGAGTGGCTACACCTTC.

This chain joins TRBV5-1 and TRBJ2-5; TRBD1 aligns across 10 bases. CDR1 is SGHRS, CDR2 YFSETQ, per germline. V lost 4 bases, J lost 7 bases, and 10 bases stayed unmatched. This CDR3 is built from 15 residues. In DNA form, the CDR3 reads TGCGCCAGCAGCGGGGGACAGGGGAGCCGATCGACCCAGTACTTC. It codes for CASSGGQGSRSTQYF. The entire variable domain, with the rest obtained from reference TRBV5-1 and TRBJ2-5, is as follows: KAGVTQTPRYLIKTRGQQVTLSCSPISGHRSVSWYQQTPGQGLQFLFEYFSETQRNKGNFPGRFSGRQFSNSRSEMNVSTLELGDSALYLCASSGGQGSRSTQYFGPGTRLLVL.

DNA of the CDR3: TGTGCCAGCAGTTTAGAAAGTGAGCAGTTCTTC. It yields the protein CASSLESEQFF. The chain joins TRBV12-3 or TRBV12-4 to TRBJ2-1; no clear D. Trimming stripped 1 base from V and 9 bases from J, with 4 bases between. This CDR3 spans 11 amino acids.

The genes are TRBV4-1 and TRBJ1-4, with TRBD1 matching over 7 bases. V dropped 5 bases and J dropped 4; count of bases not matched to a gene: 7. The CDR3 has 15 residues. Germline values: CDR1 MGHRA, CDR2 YSYEKL. The CDR3 nucleotides are TGCGCCAGCAGCGCACGGGACAGCCGTAATGAAAAACTGTTTTTT. It codes for CASSARDSRNEKLFF.

The chain uses TRBV5-1 and TRBJ2-7; 8 bases agree with TRBD2. The J segment lost 7 bases and the V segment lost 4 bases, leaving 7 bases of the junction unmatched. The CDR3 has 13 residues. Germline CDR1 reads SGHRS; CDR2 reads YFSETQ. For the CDR3, the DNA is TGCGCCAGCAGCCACAGCGGGAGTTTAGAGCAGTACTTC. Protein: CASSHSGSLEQYF.

The genes are TRBV28 and TRBJ1-2; D call uncertain. Deletions cut 7 bases from V and 0 bases from J, with 12 bases between. The CDR3 totals 14 residues. Per germline, CDR1 MDHEN and CDR2 SYDVKM. The CDR3 here is CASITSASNYGYTF. CDR3 coding DNA: TGTGCCAGCATTACCTCCGCCTCTAACTATGGCTACACCTTC.

The rearrangement uses TRBV10-1 and TRBJ2-3; 11 nucleotides match TRBD2. The CDR3 extends over 14 amino acids. V was pared by 5 bases and J by 5 bases, with 3 bases of the junction left unmatched. CDR1 and CDR2 (germline): WNHNN, SYGVQD (reference sequence). This CDR3 is CASSTGLAEDTQYF. The CDR3 DNA follows: TGCGCCAGCAGTACGGGACTAGCGGAAGATACGCAGTATTTT.

The rearrangement uses TRBV9 and TRBJ2-1; 9 bases agree with TRBD2. This CDR3 is built from 16 residues. Germline V gene lookup returns CDR1 SGDLS and CDR2 YYNGEE. The junction had 9 bases not matched to a gene; V was cut back by 0 bases and J by 8 bases. The chain's CDR3 is CASSVAASGTIHEQFF. As DNA, the CDR3 is TGTGCCAGCAGCGTAGCTGCTAGCGGGACAATCCATGAGCAGTTCTTC.

This clonotype was detected many times. V usage is TRBV12-5 and J usage is TRBJ1-1; D perhaps matches TRBD1 (5 bases). Germline CDR1 LGHNT, CDR2 FRNRAP. The CDR3 has 12 residues. Trimming removed 6 bases at V and 11 bases at J, with 16 bases between. CDR3 sequence reads: CASGPSGGKAFF. CDR3 DNA sequence: TGTGCTAGTGGACCCTCCGGGGGTAAGGCTTTCTTT.

There are many counts of this clonotype. The gene calls are TRBV20-1 and TRBJ2-7; 10 bases align to TRBD1. V lost 3 bases and J lost 6; bases outside the gene matches: 5. Germline CDR1 is DFQATT and CDR2 is SNEGSKA (reference sequence). This CDR3 is built from 13 residues. This chain's CDR3 is CSASRGQGIEQYF. The DNA of the CDR3 is TGCAGTGCTAGTAGGGGACAGGGGATCGAGCAGTACTTC.

This clonotype was counted only a few times. The chain has TRBV5-5 and TRBJ1-4; D is unclear. Germline loops: CDR1 SGHKS, CDR2 YYEKEE (reference sequence). The V and J ends lost 3 bases and 0 bases respectively, with 9 bases between them. This CDR3 has 15 residues. The CDR3 region has the DNA TGTGCCAGCAGCTCGTTAGGGACAACTAATGAAAAACTGTTTTTT. Protein: CASSSLGTTNEKLFF.

The V call is TRBV11-3, the J call TRBJ2-3, with 7 bases matching TRBD2. Germline V gives CDR1 SGHNT, CDR2 YENEEA. Trimming cost V 3 bases and J 10 bases; bases outside gene matches: 1. The CDR3 loop spans 11 amino acids. The CDR3 spells CASSLGGAQYF. The CDR3 DNA reads TGTGCCAGCAGCTTGGGGGGGGCGCAGTATTTT.

This clonotype was detected ten times or more. V gene TRBV6-2 or TRBV6-3 combines with J gene TRBJ2-1; 13 bases are a match to TRBD2. Germline loops: CDR1 MNHEY, CDR2 SVGEGT. The length of the CDR3 is 15 residues. J was trimmed by 9 bases and V by 6 bases; bases with no gene match: 8. CDR3 DNA sequence: TGTGCCAGCAGACCAACTAGCGGGGGGGCAGGTGAGCAGTTCTTC. This translates into CASRPTSGGAGEQFF.

The V gene is TRBV4-1, the J gene TRBJ2-1; 8 bases match TRBD1. V shed 4 bases, J shed 4 bases, and the junction held 15 bases outside the gene matches. Germline V gene data show CDR1 as MGHRA and CDR2 as YSYEKL. There are 18 residues in the CDR3. CDR3 in DNA: TGCGCCAGCAGCCCCCTAAGGGGCAGGGGGCTCGAATACAATGAGCAGTTCTTC. Its protein product is CASSPLRGRGLEYNEQFF.

This clonotype was seen at least ten times. This chain connects TRBV20-1 to TRBJ2-1, with D uncertain. Germline loops: CDR1 DFQATT, CDR2 SNEGSKA (reference sequence). The CDR3 is made up of 11 amino acids. V was shortened by 5 bases and J by 9 bases, with 11 bases between the two germline ends. The CDR3 protein is CSAVPRSEQFF. The CDR3 DNA follows: TGCAGTGCTGTCCCAAGAAGTGAGCAGTTCTTC.

This clonotype was recorded a few times. The chain links TRBV28 to TRBJ2-7; 8 nucleotides agree with TRBD1. Germline V CDR1 and CDR2: MDHEN, SYDVKM. This CDR3 has 12 residues. V shed 6 bases and J 6 bases; nucleotides not matched to a gene: 4. The CDR3 sequence is CASRGQEGEQYF. CDR3 coding DNA: TGTGCCAGCAGGGGACAGGAGGGCGAGCAGTACTTC. The variable domain in full, completed from reference TRBV28 and TRBJ2-7, reads DVKVTQSSRYLVKRTGEKVFLECVQDMDHENMFWYRQDPGLGLRLIYFSYDVKMKEKGDIPEGYSVSREKKERFSLILESASTNQTSMYLCASRGQEGEQYFGPGTRLTVT.

This clonotype was seen many times. This CDR3 is CASSLTSGVNNEQFF. The CDR3 DNA is TGTGCCAGCTCACTTACTAGCGGGGTGAACAATGAGCAGTTCTTC. The rearrangement uses TRBV18 and TRBJ2-1, with 10 bases fitting TRBD2. CDR3 length equals 15 residues. Trimming removed 4 bases from V and 5 bases from J; junction bases left unmatched: 5. Germline-derived CDR1 and CDR2 are KGHSH and LQKENI.

J is TRBJ2-5 and V is TRBV18; D gene ambiguous. This CDR3 has 13 amino acids. The V and J ends lost 8 bases and 2 bases respectively, with 12 bases between them. Germline V gives CDR1 KGHSH, CDR2 LQKENI. CDR3 bases: TGTGCCAGCCATCAGAGTCTTCAAGAGACCCAGTACTTC. Protein product: CASHQSLQETQYF.

The chain couples TRBV20-1 to TRBJ2-3, with D perhaps matching TRBD2 (7 bases). V shed 1 base and J shed 5 bases, with 10 bases lying between them. The germline CDR1 and CDR2 sequences are DFQATT and SNEGSKA (reference sequence). The CDR3 consists of 13 residues. The CDR3 DNA sequence: TGCAGTGCTAGAGCGGGGGGCGAAGATACGCAGTATTTT. Translated: CSARAGGEDTQYF.